The rows below give T cell receptor beta chains drawn from one sample of a study of shared clonotypes between healthy human individuals. The table came from immunoSEQ multiplex PCR; TCRdb's copy has only in-frame clones and leaves some out. The data show over 2 million clones, 85% to 95% seen once. The specimen was naive CD4+ T cells from PBMCs. These TCRs come from a young man in good health. Some clones in this sample may be carry-over from other donors' samples. Each CDR3 is given with its conserved first and last residue. A D gene is named only where the DNA matches it firmly. Where a row states a size, it is once, few, many or the class of an expanded clone; other rows omit it.

J gene: TRBJ2-5
clone size: .
V gene: TRBV2
D gene: .
CDR3 protein: CASSDFWQGIQQTQYF
CDR3 DNA: TGTGCCAGCAGTGACTTCTGGCAGGGAATACAGCAGACCCAGTACTTC

J gene: TRBJ2-7
clone size: .
V gene: TRBV5-4
D gene: TRBD1
CDR3 protein: CASSLGQGSSYEQYF
CDR3 DNA: TGTGCCAGCAGCTTGGGACAGGGGAGCTCCTACGAGCAGTACTTC

J gene: TRBJ1-1
clone size: few
V gene: TRBV29-1
D gene: .
CDR3 protein: CSVEADTEAFF
CDR3 DNA: TGCAGCGTTGAAGCGGACACTGAAGCTTTCTTT

J gene: TRBJ2-3
clone size: .
V gene: TRBV18
D gene: .
CDR3 protein: CASSPLITTDTQYF
CDR3 DNA: TGTGCCAGCTCACCACTTATAACCACAGATACGCAGTATTTT

J gene: TRBJ2-7
clone size: .
V gene: TRBV2
D gene: .
CDR3 protein: CASSRDGGQYF
CDR3 DNA: TGTGCCAGCAGTAGGGACGGTGGGCAGTACTTC

J gene: TRBJ2-1
clone size: .
V gene: TRBV7-6
D gene: .
CDR3 protein: CASSLEDEQFF
CDR3 DNA: TGTGCCAGCAGCTTAGAGGACGAGCAGTTCTTC

J gene: TRBJ1-1
clone size: .
V gene: TRBV14
D gene: .
CDR3 protein: CASSQSRRMNTEAFF
CDR3 DNA: TGTGCCAGCAGCCAATCTAGGAGAATGAACACTGAAGCTTTCTTT

J gene: TRBJ2-5
clone size: .
V gene: TRBV5-1
D gene: .
CDR3 protein: CASSFTGLQETQYF
CDR3 DNA: TGCGCCAGCAGCTTTACCGGGTTACAAGAGACCCAGTACTTC

J gene: TRBJ1-5
clone size: .
V gene: TRBV30
D gene: .
CDR3 protein: CAWSPGLNQPQHF
CDR3 DNA: TGTGCCTGGAGTCCAGGGTTGAATCAGCCCCAGCATTTT

J gene: TRBJ2-2
clone size: .
V gene: TRBV7-3
D gene: .
CDR3 protein: CASSLIGSRATGELFF
CDR3 DNA: TGTGCCAGCAGCTTAATCGGGAGCAGGGCCACCGGGGAGCTGTTTTTT

J gene: TRBJ1-1
clone size: .
V gene: TRBV5-4
D gene: .
CDR3 protein: CASSLGRRDTEAFF
CDR3 DNA: TGTGCCAGCAGCTTGGGCAGGCGGGACACTGAAGCTTTCTTT

J gene: TRBJ2-5
clone size: .
V gene: TRBV20-1
D gene: .
CDR3 protein: CSARSEEQYF
CDR3 DNA: TGCAGTGCTAGGAGTGAGGAGCAGTACTTC

J gene: TRBJ2-7
clone size: .
V gene: TRBV11-2
D gene: .
CDR3 protein: CASSLVTGAYEQYF
CDR3 DNA: TGTGCCAGCAGCTTAGTGACAGGAGCCTACGAGCAGTACTTC

J gene: TRBJ2-2
clone size: .
V gene: TRBV9
D gene: .
CDR3 protein: CASSPGRGGGAGGELFF
CDR3 DNA: TGTGCCAGCAGCCCTGGGAGAGGAGGGGGTGCAGGCGGGGAGCTGTTTTTT

J gene: TRBJ1-4
clone size: .
V gene: TRBV5-1
D gene: .
CDR3 protein: CASRSLRASNEKLFF
CDR3 DNA: TGCGCCAGCAGGTCACTCCGGGCGAGTAATGAAAAACTGTTTTTT

J gene: TRBJ2-7
clone size: once
V gene: TRBV28
D gene: .
CDR3 protein: CASSLRRDGYEQYF
CDR3 DNA: TGTGCCAGCAGTTTACGGCGGGACGGTTACGAGCAGTACTTC

J gene: TRBJ2-3
clone size: .
V gene: TRBV29-1
D gene: .
CDR3 protein: CSVMWGRLDTQYF
CDR3 DNA: TGCAGCGTTATGTGGGGGAGGTTAGATACGCAGTATTTT

J gene: TRBJ1-2
clone size: .
V gene: TRBV15
D gene: .
CDR3 protein: CATSRGRDGGYTF
CDR3 DNA: TGTGCCACCAGCAGAGGCAGGGACGGTGGCTACACCTTC

J gene: TRBJ2-7
clone size: .
V gene: TRBV6-6
D gene: .
CDR3 protein: CASGGRNEQYF
CDR3 DNA: TGTGCCAGCGGAGGGAGGAACGAGCAGTACTTC

J gene: TRBJ2-1
clone size: .
V gene: TRBV15
D gene: .
CDR3 protein: CATSRGAPNEQFF
CDR3 DNA: TGTGCCACCAGCAGAGGGGCCCCCAATGAGCAGTTCTTC

J gene: TRBJ2-3
clone size: .
V gene: TRBV7-9
D gene: TRBD2
CDR3 protein: CASSSKREMVTDTQYF
CDR3 DNA: TGTGCCAGCAGCTCCAAGCGGGAGATGGTCACAGATACGCAGTATTTT

J gene: TRBJ1-2
clone size: .
V gene: TRBV6-5
D gene: .
CDR3 protein: CASTPGQGRGYTF
CDR3 DNA: TGTGCCAGCACGCCGGGGCAGGGGAGAGGCTACACCTTC

J gene: TRBJ2-7
clone size: .
V gene: TRBV19
D gene: .
CDR3 protein: CASSIGTDYEQYF
CDR3 DNA: TGTGCCAGTAGTATCGGAACAGACTACGAGCAGTACTTC

J gene: TRBJ2-7
clone size: .
V gene: TRBV27
D gene: .
CDR3 protein: CASSLYQRYLSEQYF
CDR3 DNA: TGTGCCAGCAGTTTATATCAGCGGTACCTTAGCGAGCAGTACTTC

J gene: TRBJ2-3
clone size: .
V gene: TRBV11-2
D gene: TRBD1
CDR3 protein: CASSLGWDRVSTDTQYF
CDR3 DNA: TGTGCCAGCAGCTTAGGATGGGACAGGGTTAGCACAGATACGCAGTATTTT

J gene: TRBJ2-2
clone size: .
V gene: TRBV25-1
D gene: .
CDR3 protein: CASSPNSVQVGELFF
CDR3 DNA: TGTGCCAGCAGCCCTAACAGTGTTCAGGTCGGGGAGCTGTTTTTT

J gene: TRBJ2-2
clone size: .
V gene: TRBV30
D gene: .
CDR3 protein: CAWSTLGPPTGELFF
CDR3 DNA: TGTGCCTGGAGCACACTTGGCCCACCCACCGGGGAGCTGTTTTTT

J gene: TRBJ2-1
clone size: .
V gene: TRBV19
D gene: .
CDR3 protein: CASSTGERPYNEQFF
CDR3 DNA: TGTGCCAGTAGTACCGGGGAAAGGCCCTACAATGAGCAGTTCTTC

J gene: TRBJ1-6
clone size: .
V gene: TRBV13
D gene: .
CDR3 protein: CASSTRWTDHSPLHF
CDR3 DNA: TGTGCCAGCAGCACACGATGGACAGACCACTCACCCCTCCACTTT

J gene: TRBJ2-7
clone size: .
V gene: TRBV6-6
D gene: .
CDR3 protein: CASRQQIARSYEQYF
CDR3 DNA: TGTGCCAGCAGGCAACAGATCGCCCGGTCCTACGAGCAGTACTTC

J gene: TRBJ2-5
clone size: .
V gene: TRBV4-1
D gene: TRBD1
CDR3 protein: CASSQARQGQETQYF
CDR3 DNA: TGCGCCAGCAGCCAAGCGCGACAGGGACAAGAGACCCAGTACTTC

J gene: TRBJ2-1
clone size: .
V gene: TRBV14
D gene: TRBD2
CDR3 protein: CASSLLPGRANEQFF
CDR3 DNA: TGTGCCAGCAGCCTTCTGCCCGGGAGGGCCAATGAGCAGTTCTTC

J gene: TRBJ1-4
clone size: few
V gene: TRBV5-1
D gene: .
CDR3 protein: CASSLGGTNEKLFF
CDR3 DNA: TGCGCCAGCAGCTTGGGGGGAACTAATGAAAAACTGTTTTTT

J gene: TRBJ1-2
clone size: .
V gene: TRBV2
D gene: .
CDR3 protein: CASTAGRNYGYTF
CDR3 DNA: TGTGCCAGCACTGCGGGCCGTAACTATGGCTACACCTTC

J gene: TRBJ2-3
clone size: .
V gene: TRBV5-1
D gene: .
CDR3 protein: CASSLEYLSASGTDTQYF
CDR3 DNA: TGCGCCAGCAGCTTGGAATACTTGTCGGCTAGCGGCACAGATACGCAGTATTTT

J gene: TRBJ2-5
clone size: .
V gene: TRBV4-1
D gene: TRBD2
CDR3 protein: CASSQDPGLATQETQYF
CDR3 DNA: TGCGCCAGCAGCCAAGACCCGGGACTAGCGACGCAAGAGACCCAGTACTTC

J gene: TRBJ2-1
clone size: .
V gene: TRBV19
D gene: TRBD1
CDR3 protein: CASRGLGQGSYNEQFF
CDR3 DNA: TGTGCCAGTAGAGGGTTGGGACAGGGCTCCTACAATGAGCAGTTCTTC

J gene: TRBJ1-2
clone size: once
V gene: TRBV5-8
D gene: .
CDR3 protein: CASSSFQEKIF
CDR3 DNA: TGTGCCAGCAGCTCGTTCCAGGAAAAAATCTTC

J gene: TRBJ2-7
clone size: once
V gene: TRBV19
D gene: .
CDR3 protein: CASSPTRSERWQYF
CDR3 DNA: TGTGCCAGTAGTCCCACGAGAAGCGAGAGATGGCAGTACTTC

J gene: TRBJ1-1
clone size: .
V gene: TRBV5-1
D gene: TRBD1
CDR3 protein: CASSLGRGRTEAFF
CDR3 DNA: TGCGCCAGCAGCTTGGGCAGGGGGCGAACTGAAGCTTTCTTT

J gene: TRBJ2-7
clone size: .
V gene: TRBV27
D gene: .
CDR3 protein: CASRPGPGYEQYF
CDR3 DNA: TGTGCCAGCAGACCGGGACCCGGCTACGAGCAGTACTTC

J gene: TRBJ2-7
clone size: .
V gene: TRBV19
D gene: TRBD2
CDR3 protein: CASSGGLRRGQYF
CDR3 DNA: TGTGCCAGTAGTGGGGGACTACGGAGGGGGCAGTACTTC

J gene: TRBJ2-7
clone size: .
V gene: TRBV28
D gene: TRBD2
CDR3 protein: CASRMAGVEQYF
CDR3 DNA: TGTGCCAGCAGAATGGCGGGGGTCGAGCAGTACTTC

J gene: TRBJ1-5
clone size: few
V gene: TRBV6-4
D gene: .
CDR3 protein: CASSEEGNQPQHF
CDR3 DNA: TGTGCCAGCAGTGAAGAGGGCAATCAGCCCCAGCATTTT

J gene: TRBJ1-5
clone size: .
V gene: TRBV6-5
D gene: .
CDR3 protein: CASSYSTLSNQPQHF
CDR3 DNA: TGTGCCAGCAGTTACTCGACTCTTAGCAATCAGCCCCAGCATTTT

J gene: TRBJ2-4
clone size: .
V gene: TRBV13
D gene: .
CDR3 protein: CASSVGHRNIQYF
CDR3 DNA: TGTGCCAGCAGCGTGGGACATAGAAACATTCAGTACTTC

J gene: TRBJ1-2
clone size: .
V gene: TRBV5-1
D gene: TRBD1
CDR3 protein: CASSLSTSAGTGEGYTF
CDR3 DNA: TGCGCCAGCAGCTTGTCCACCTCTGCCGGGACAGGGGAGGGCTACACCTTC

J gene: TRBJ1-6
clone size: .
V gene: TRBV25-1
D gene: .
CDR3 protein: CASSDRLEGESSPLHF
CDR3 DNA: TGTGCCAGCAGTGATAGGTTGGAAGGGGAGAGTTCACCCCTCCACTTT

J gene: TRBJ1-1
clone size: .
V gene: TRBV19
D gene: TRBD1
CDR3 protein: CASKSDRGENTEAFF
CDR3 DNA: TGTGCCAGTAAATCGGACAGGGGAGAGAACACTGAAGCTTTCTTT

J gene: TRBJ1-5
clone size: .
V gene: TRBV5-1
D gene: TRBD1
CDR3 protein: CASSEGALGYQPQHF
CDR3 DNA: TGCGCCAGCAGCGAGGGGGCCTTGGGATATCAGCCCCAGCATTTT

J gene: TRBJ2-1
clone size: .
V gene: TRBV19
D gene: TRBD1
CDR3 protein: CASSRQGFYNEQFF
CDR3 DNA: TGTGCCAGTAGTAGACAGGGATTTTACAATGAGCAGTTCTTC

J gene: TRBJ2-3
clone size: .
V gene: TRBV7-8
D gene: .
CDR3 protein: CASSLDSGADTQYF
CDR3 DNA: TGTGCCAGCAGCCTAGACAGTGGCGCAGATACGCAGTATTTT

J gene: TRBJ1-5
clone size: .
V gene: TRBV19
D gene: .
CDR3 protein: CASSPMDQPQHF
CDR3 DNA: TGTGCCAGTAGCCCAATGGACCAGCCCCAGCATTTT

J gene: TRBJ2-5
clone size: .
V gene: TRBV5-6
D gene: TRBD2
CDR3 protein: CASSPSGGLFGRETQYF
CDR3 DNA: TGTGCCAGCAGCCCGTCGGGGGGATTGTTTGGAAGGGAGACCCAGTACTTC